This T cell receptor (beta chain) was documented in a study of OX40 agonist ivuxolimab in advanced cancers. Regarding the research as a whole: Ivuxolimab was a fully human IgG2 agonistic monoclonal antibody targeting the costimulatory receptor OX40 (CD134). Intravenous ivuxolimab was administered to patients every 2 weeks at six dose levels: 0.01, 0.1, 0.3, 1.5, 3 and 10 mg/kg. Among the 50 to 55 dose-escalation patients, around 20 had hepatocellular carcinoma, around 15 melanoma, 9 renal cell carcinoma and 9 head and neck cancer. The dose-escalation cohort was roughly 80% male with a mean age of about 65 years, ranging from roughly 23 to 79. Patients were allowed to have had prior anti-PD-1, anti-PD-L1 or anti-CTLA-4 therapy, and 40% of the dose-escalation patients had previously received checkpoint inhibitors. Partial responses occurred in three dose-escalation patients, of whom one had hepatocellular carcinoma and two had cutaneous melanoma. Peripheral TCRbeta sequencing was intended to test whether TCR sequence diversity was altered and clonal T-cell expansion was caused by ivuxolimab. The monotherapy dose-escalation portion (N = 52 patients) of the phase I ivuxolimab trial is reported in the paper. Paper-wide results and their limitations: Partial responders in the 0.1-3.0 mg/kg groups had among the lowest normalized peripheral clonal expansion, especially among CD8+ T cells. At doses of 0.1 to 3.0 mg/kg, clonal expansion of both CD4+ and CD8+ T cells in blood was seen between baseline and week 6. Antigen specificity was not determined for the clonally expanded peripheral T cells. Low levels of normalized T-cell clonal expansion were also shown by some nonresponding patients. After ivuxolimab, CD8+ T cells had more expanded clones than CD4+ T cells on average.

Patients with autoimmune disease history or receiving systemic immunosuppression were excluded from the trial. In every dose cohort, peripheral blood was drawn for TCR sequencing at baseline, cycle 4 day 1, and cycle 7 day 1. Samples came from an open-label, multicenter, first-in-human phase I dose-escalation trial of ivuxolimab. Adults with locally advanced or metastatic head and neck squamous cell, hepatocellular, melanoma or renal cell carcinoma were enrolled in the trial. Before TCR sequencing, CD4+ T cells and CD8+ T cells were sorted from peripheral blood as separate populations. This clone was picked up one time. Its antigen target is currently unknown. No base-level quality is on record; no much larger clone is a single base apart. Genomic DNA was extracted from sorted cells for sequencing of the TCRbeta CDR3 region. The immunoSEQ Assay was used to sequence the TCRbeta CDR3 regions. TCRdb's version of the immuneACCESS table is confined to in-frame rearrangements and falls short of the full clone set. An unresolved V gene accounts for under half of the shortfall where checked; the remainder is of unknown origin. The sample data list about 39,000 clones, and about 90% of these were observed just once. Together, the top ten hold about 20% of the sample.

Inclusive of the bounding cysteine and phenylalanine, the CDR3 is 16 residues long. Here the CDR3 DNA is all that survives: 48 bases in frame from base 1. The germline V and J ends show losses of 2 bases and 7 bases respectively, and no gene match explains 8 bases of the junction. From the germline V gene (reference sequence), CDR1 is MNHEY and CDR2 is SMNVEV. This sequence originates from an adult with an advanced solid tumor such as melanoma, head and neck, liver or kidney cancer. Sequencing used CD4+ or CD8+ T cells sorted from blood, obtained in a trial of the OX40 agonist ivuxolimab. Recombination linked TRBV27 to TRBJ1-6; 7 central nucleotides agree with TRBD1. The nucleotide sequence reads as follows: TGTGCCAGCAGTTTACTCGGACAGGCGCCGAATTCACCCCTCCACTTT. This gives the protein CASSLLGQAPNSPLHF.